The sequence of this TCR beta chain was determined in a study of T cells after yellow fever vaccination (dated by TCRdb to the late 2010s). Study-level background: The SMART-Seq v4 Ultra Low Input RNA kit was used to prepare libraries from fractions with low cell numbers. To follow T-cell clones before and after primary and booster YFV17D yellow fever vaccination, bulk TCR alpha and beta repertoires were sequenced over time. The cohort comprised two healthy male donors, one aged 18 to 30 and one aged 30 to 40 years. Blood was drawn at multiple timepoints before and after primary and secondary immunization, with bulk PBMC replicates and cell subsets isolated. What the work shows at the level of the full study, not this receptor alone: A small fraction of clonotypes appeared in both the CD4 and CD8 compartments, likely as a result of convergent recombination. The study included only a couple of donors, which limits how far the findings can be generalized. Compared with the primary T-cell response, the secondary T-cell response was weaker but faster, peaking on day 5 rather than day 15. FACS-sorted repertoires could contain abundant contaminating clonotypes from the bulk population, so computational filtering was required. After the booster, most clones that had expanded after primary vaccination were detected again (approximately 95% of CD4 and more than 85% of CD8), suggesting broad maintenance of memory.

As concerns this clonotype: Its antigen is unknown. No per-base quality is available; no much larger clone lies one base away.

Trimming accounts for 8 bases at V and 1 base at J, while the number of junction bases matched to no gene is 12. Per the germline V gene, MNHEY is the CDR1 and SVGEGT is the CDR2. The CDR3 has 16 amino acids, counting the end cysteine and phenylalanine. Only the CDR3 part of the read is kept: 48 bases, read in frame from the first base. TCR cDNA was made using 5'RACE template switching, a step that added a universal primer site and unique molecular identifiers. Priming of cDNA synthesis was performed from both the TCR alpha and TCR beta constant segments. Library amplification involved two PCR steps, and the second step added sample barcodes and sequencing adapters. Sequencing of libraries was performed on Illumina HiSeq 2500 (2x100 bp) or NovaSeq (2x150 bp). In the authors' own workflow: Demultiplexing of reads and collapsing into UMI consensus sequences were performed with MIGEC, and V(D)J alignment was carried out with MiXCR. Vaccine-responding clonotypes were identified with edgeR using replicate PBMC samples, with FDR below 0.01 and a log2 fold change above 5 up to day 15 being required. Each bulk clonotype received a CD4 or CD8 identity based on whether the sequenced CD4 or CD8 repertoire contained that clonotype at higher abundance. TCRdb itself trimmed the public reads at Q25 with fastp, ran MiXCR and retained productive beta chains. Rows are combined by CDR3 protein, so each entry shows the most common genes and DNA. TCRdb, not the original authors, processed these V and J calls. This sample holds under 700,000 distinct CDR3 sequences; roughly a sixth were observed only once. The ten largest clones add up to 17% of the sample.

The sample's treatment or condition label, decoded: live attenuated yellow fever vaccine strain. At each blood-draw timepoint, two biological replicates of bulk PBMCs were obtained. A standard Ficoll-Paque protocol was used to isolate PBMCs from peripheral blood. RNA was extracted with TriZol from bulk PBMCs, CD4 and CD8 fractions, and dextramer-positive and dextramer-negative fractions. The rearranged segments are TRBV6-2 or TRBV6-3 and TRBJ2-3, with 7 bases matching TRBD2. The TCR comes from a man aged 18 to 35 who received the YFV17D yellow fever vaccine. The sequencing here drew on PBMCs, taken 5 to 6 days after the first yellow fever vaccination. This receptor carries the CDR3 CASRPSGIDGTDTQYF. The DNA reads TGTGCCAGCCGTCCTAGCGGAATAGACGGCACAGATACGCAGTATTTT.